This T cell receptor beta chain was sequenced during a study of blood T cell repertoires in COVID-19. For the study at large: Acute-phase and convalescent COVID-19 samples originated in the United States, Italy and Spain.

In the authors' methods: The authors estimated nucleated cell counts from reference gene primer amplification. The data were produced by immunoSEQ multiplex PCR, yet TCRdb's version contains in-frame clones alone and is incomplete. That table is the source of V, J and clone size, and D and trimming were worked out from the DNA. The table records 150,000 to 200,000 clones, 80% to 90% of them present only once. The specimen was peripheral blood. The sequence was obtained from a human donor in a cohort sampled during active COVID-19.

The CDR3 loop reads CASSQNTEAFF. CDR3 nucleotide sequence: TGTGCCAGTAGTCAAAACACTGAAGCTTTCTTT. The chain joins TRBV19 to TRBJ1-1; D call uncertain. Per the germline V gene, CDR1 is LNHDA and CDR2 is SQIVND (reference sequence). This CDR3 region has 11 residues. The V end lost 5 bases, the J end lost 2 bases, and 3 bases lay between the germline ends.